The present T cell receptor beta chain was sequenced within a study of T cell responses to AZD1222 COVID-19 vaccine. As regards this clone: Its antigen is unknown.

Findings and caveats of the study: The study identified only six AZD1222 recipients as seropositive at baseline. Spike-specific TCR breadth and depth both grew after two AZD1222 doses. Repertoire samples came only from after the peak T cell response. White British donors predominated, females outnumbered males, and clonal diversity was possibly underestimated.

The V gene's germline CDR1 is WSHSY and CDR2 SAAADI. This CDR3 is built from 13 residues. The V segment lost 8 bases and the J segment 4 bases; nucleotides outside the gene matches: 4. Assay: immunoSEQ multiplex PCR; the TCRdb copy retains only in-frame clones and omits some. The table includes about 140,000 clones, 75% to 90% detected once. The rearrangement uses TRBV10-2 and TRBJ1-4, with 7 bases fitting TRBD1. Sequenced material: peripheral blood, taken on day 0 of AZD1222 vaccination. This receptor was identified in an adult in good health. CDR3 sequence reads: CASSQGYNEKLFF. In DNA form, the CDR3 reads TGCGCCAGCTCACAGGGGTATAATGAAAAACTGTTTTTT.